These 10 T cell receptor beta chains originate from one sample sequenced in a study of beta chain features in type 1 diabetes. These receptors' targets are unknown. The sequenced template was cDNA made from the entire isolated RNA. Here immunoSEQ multiplex PCR was the method, and the copy in TCRdb shows in-frame clones only, minus some. Found here are hundreds of thousands of clones, over 12% of them singletons; the top ten hold roughly 0.04%. Study-wide results and limits: Shorter TCRB CDR3s, moderately but significantly so, marked every one of the four CD4+ subsets in Type 1 diabetes patients.

Sample: naive CD4+ T cells from blood. All receptors come from a young man with type 1 diabetes.

The chain is built from TRBV7-2 and TRBJ2-2; D unresolved. V was pared by 2 bases and J by 7 bases, with 8 bases between. The CDR3 covers 13 residues. Germline CDR1 and CDR2: SGHTA and FQGNSA. Here the CDR3 DNA reads TGTGCCAGCAGCTTAAAGGCTTACGGGGAGCTGTTTTTT. Amino acids: CASSLKAYGELFF.

This clone was counted only a few times. This chain links TRBV29-1 with TRBJ1-2, with 10 bases lining up with TRBD1. Germline CDR1 SQVTM, CDR2 ANQGSEA. V was pared by 4 bases and J by 8 bases, with 16 bases of the junction left unmatched. The CDR3 is 16 amino acids. This CDR3 is CSVARSPRQGAIGYTF. Written as DNA, the CDR3 is TGCAGCGTTGCAAGATCGCCACGACAGGGGGCGATCGGCTACACCTTC.

The gene calls are TRBV10-3 and TRBJ2-1, with 10 bases matching TRBD2. With V trimmed by 5 bases and J by 10 bases, 5 bases remained unmatched. Germline V gives CDR1 ENHRY, CDR2 SYGVKD. This CDR3 is 13 amino acids long. CDR3 bases: TGTGCCATCAGTAGGACTAGCGGAAACGAGCAGTTCTTC. Encoded protein: CAISRTSGNEQFF.

As DNA, the CDR3 is TGTGCCAGCAGCTTAGGTGGGGCGGGGCTCACAGATACGCAGTATTTT. It encodes CASSLGGAGLTDTQYF. The V and J genes are TRBV7-2 and TRBJ2-3; possible D gene TRBD2, 6 bases. The CDR3 is made up of 16 amino acids. Germline CDR1 and CDR2: SGHTA and FQGNSA. Trimming removed 1 base from V and 2 bases from J, with 13 bases in between.

This clone was observed a handful of times. The chain couples TRBV4-3 to TRBJ2-3, with D unclear. The CDR3 length is 14 residues. V gave up 0 bases and J gave up 3 bases, with 7 bases separating them. The germline V gene encodes CDR1 LGHNA and CDR2 YSLEER. CDR3 amino acids: CASSQDRNTDTQYF. CDR3 in DNA: TGCGCCAGCAGCCAAGATAGGAATACAGATACGCAGTATTTT.

This chain links TRBV27 with TRBJ1-5; D ambiguous. V shed 2 bases and J shed 9 bases, with 14 bases lying between them. The CDR3 totals 14 residues. Germline V gene sequence: CDR1 MNHEY, CDR2 SMNVEV (reference sequence). The DNA for the CDR3 is TGTGCCAGCAGTTTAGTGGAGGGTACGCGGCCCCAGCATTTT. Protein sequence: CASSLVEGTRPQHF.

This rearrangement joins TRBV6-5 to TRBJ2-1; D gene uncertain. CDR1 MNHEY and CDR2 SVGAGI come from the germline V gene. The CDR3 is 16 residues long. Deletions cut 0 bases from V and 0 bases from J, with 9 bases between. The CDR3 bases are TGTGCCAGCAGTTACTCGCCGGGCAGCTCCTACAATGAGCAGTTCTTC. Translation gives CASSYSPGSSYNEQFF.

The chain couples TRBV6-5 to TRBJ1-2; TRBD1 is a possible D gene (5 bases). The CDR3 runs to 14 residues. The germline V gene encodes CDR1 MNHEY and CDR2 SVGAGI. With 6 bases removed from V and 5 bases from J, the gap between germline ends came to 16 bases. In DNA form, the CDR3 reads TGTGCCAGCAGCCCTACAGACAGCAATTATGGCTACACCTTC. Translation: CASSPTDSNYGYTF.

This clone has a handful of counts. The chain recombines TRBV9 with TRBJ2-7; the D is unclear. The germline V and J ends were trimmed by 3 bases and 1 base, with 14 bases remaining between them. Germline values: CDR1 SGDLS, CDR2 YYNGEE. The CDR3 totals 15 residues. DNA for the CDR3: TGTGCCAGCAGCGCCGGTACAGCTCTTTCCTACGAGCAGTACTTC. Its protein is CASSAGTALSYEQYF.

In the case of this clone: Other DNA sequences in this sample translate to the same CDR3. The V gene is TRBV6-6, the J gene TRBJ2-5; no reliable D call. Trimming stripped 8 bases from V and 2 bases from J, with 9 bases between. From germline, CDR1 is MNHNY and CDR2 SVGAGI (reference sequence). The CDR3 contains 12 residues. The CDR3, as DNA: TGTGCCAGCTCGGGCGGTCAAGAGACCCAGTACTTC. Translated, it gives CASSGGQETQYF.